These 16 T cell receptor beta chains were sequenced from one sample in a study of shared clonotypes between healthy human individuals. Assay: immunoSEQ multiplex PCR; the TCRdb copy retains only in-frame clones and omits some. This repertoire shows 640,000 or so clones, 72% found once; its top ten account for around 2%. The specimen sequenced was memory CD4+ T cells sorted from blood. The subset: CD45RA-negative fraction. The receptors come from a woman in her thirties in good health.

Note on this clone: Distinct nucleotide sequences in the sample also encode this CDR3. V usage is TRBV11-2 and J usage is TRBJ1-5, with D possibly being TRBD1 (5 bases). V was shortened by 0 bases and J by 7 bases, with 7 bases between the two germline ends. Germline V gives CDR1 SGHAT, CDR2 FQNNGV. The CDR3 covers 13 residues. CDR3 sequence reads: CASSLDRDQPQHF. The DNA of the CDR3 is TGTGCCAGCAGCTTAGATCGGGACCAGCCCCAGCATTTT.

The CDR3 DNA reads TGTGCCAGCAGCCCCCGGCAGGGCTTATTCGAGCAGTACTTC. Its protein is CASSPRQGLFEQYF. The chain couples TRBV11-3 to TRBJ2-7, with a tentative D call TRBD1 (5 bases). The CDR3 sequence is 14 residues long. V shed 5 bases and J shed 6 bases, with 17 bases lying between them. Germline-derived CDR1 and CDR2 are SGHNT and YENEEA. Variable domain in full (rest from reference TRBV11-3 and TRBJ2-7): EAGVVQSPRYKIIEKKQPVAFWCNPISGHNTLYWYLQNLGQGPELLIRYENEEAVDDSQLPKDRFSAERLKGVDSTLKIQPAELGDSAVYLCASSPRQGLFEQYFGPGTRLTVT.

This clone was counted once. The chain combines TRBV6-1 with TRBJ1-2; D is possibly TRBD1 (6 bases). The CDR3 consists of 12 residues. Per the germline V gene, CDR1 is MNHNS and CDR2 is SASEGT. Trimming cost V 7 bases and J 7 bases, with 13 bases left between them. The CDR3 sequence is CASTTGISGYTF. CDR3 nucleotide sequence: TGTGCCAGCACCACAGGGATATCTGGCTACACCTTC.

This clone was recorded only once. CDR3 bases: TGCGCCAGCAGCTTAACCGGGACAGGGAATCAGCCCCAGCATTTT. Protein: CASSLTGTGNQPQHF. V gene TRBV5-1 combines with J gene TRBJ1-5; 9 bases are a match to TRBD1. Germline loops: CDR1 SGHRS, CDR2 YFSETQ. This CDR3 region has 15 residues. V gave up 2 bases and J gave up 4 bases; unmatched junction bases: 4.

This clone was seen once. Here the CDR3 reads CSVATGYEQYF. The CDR3 DNA follows: TGCAGCGTTGCAACTGGCTACGAGCAGTACTTC. The chain employs TRBV29-1 and TRBJ2-7; D uncertain. V was cut by 4 bases and J by 3 bases, with 7 bases left in between. Germline V CDR1 and CDR2: SQVTM, ANQGSEA. The CDR3 sequence is 11 residues long.

The chain links TRBV25-1 to TRBJ2-7, with D unclear. Deletions cut 4 bases from V and 3 bases from J, with 4 bases between. The V gene's germline CDR1 is MGHDK and CDR2 SYGVNS. The CDR3 sequence is 11 residues long. CDR3 protein: CASSVHYEQYF. CDR3 nucleotide sequence: TGTGCCAGCAGTGTACACTACGAGCAGTACTTC.

This chain joins TRBV5-1 and TRBJ2-2, with D tentatively TRBD1 (6 bases). Germline values: CDR1 SGHRS, CDR2 YFSETQ. Trimming left V 2 bases short and J 4 bases short, with 9 bases between. The CDR3 is 14 residues long. This CDR3 reads CASSFVTGTGELFF. DNA of the CDR3: TGCGCCAGCAGCTTCGTGACAGGCACCGGGGAGCTGTTTTTT.

Concerning this clone itself: The junction departs from the called germline gene at one end, perhaps through a read error. The chain joins TRBV11-2 to TRBJ2-7, with D possibly being TRBD2 (5 bases). Per germline, CDR1 SGHAT and CDR2 FQNNGV. The CDR3 sequence is 14 residues long. CDR3 loop: CASSLAGPGYEQYF. The CDR3 DNA is TGTGCCAGCAGTTTAGCCGGACCGGGGTACGAGCAGTACTTC.

The J gene is TRBJ2-7, the V gene TRBV2; 9 bases fit TRBD1. Unmatched junction bases numbered 12, after V lost 8 bases and J lost 7 bases. Germline loops: CDR1 SNHLY, CDR2 FYNNEI. The CDR3 sequence is 14 residues long. In nucleotides, the CDR3 is TGTGCCAGCCTACCGAGGACAGGGGTAGGGGAGCAGTACTTC. It specifies CASLPRTGVGEQYF. Based on the CDR3 plus reference TRBV2 and TRBJ2-7, the full variable domain is EPEVTQTPSHQVTQMGQEVILRCVPISNHLYFYWYRQILGQKVEFLVSFYNNEISEKSEIFDDQFSVERPDGSNFTLKIRSTKLEDSAMYFCASLPRTGVGEQYFGPGTRLTVT.

This chain joins TRBV30 and TRBJ1-2; D may be TRBD1 (5 bases). Germline values: CDR1 GTSNPN, CDR2 SVGIG (reference sequence). CDR3 length: 13 residues. V lost 2 bases and J lost 7, with 14 bases in between. This chain's CDR3 is CAWSFSRVSGYTF. Here the CDR3 DNA reads TGTGCCTGGAGTTTCAGCAGGGTCAGTGGCTACACCTTC. The full variable domain, its missing parts supplied by reference TRBV30 and TRBJ1-2, is SQTIHQWPATLVQPVGSPLSLECTVEGTSNPNLYWYRQAAGRGLQLLFYSVGIGQISSEVPQNLSASRPQDRQFILSSKKLLLSDSGFYLCAWSFSRVSGYTFGSGTRLTVV.

The chain couples TRBV28 to TRBJ2-6; tentative D call: TRBD1 (6 bases). CDR3 size: 15 residues. Germline V gives CDR1 MDHEN, CDR2 SYDVKM. Trimming stripped 6 bases from V and 0 bases from J, with 9 bases between. CDR3 nucleotide sequence: TGTGCCAGCAGGGGGGCGAGCTCTGGGGCCAACGTCCTGACTTTC. Its translation is CASRGASSGANVLTF.

The chain links TRBV11-3 to TRBJ2-1; 13 nucleotides agree with TRBD2. The CDR3 consists of 16 residues. V gave up 1 base and J gave up 9 bases; unmatched junction bases: 6. Germline CDR1 and CDR2: SGHNT and YENEEA. CDR3 DNA: TGTGCCAGCAGCTTAGGGAGGACTAGCGGGAGACGTGAGCAGTTCTTC. This encodes CASSLGRTSGRREQFF.

The gene calls are TRBV7-9 and TRBJ2-6; no clear D. V lost 2 bases to trimming and J lost 0 bases, with 5 bases between them. Germline V gene data show CDR1 as SEHNR and CDR2 as FQNEAQ (reference sequence). The CDR3 length is 15 residues. CDR3 DNA: TGTGCCAGCAGCTTAATTGCCTCTGGGGCCAACGTCCTGACTTTC. It is translated as CASSLIASGANVLTF.

This clone has only a few counts. CDR3 sequence reads: CASSYPTGIKHGYTF. In DNA, the CDR3 is TGTGCCAGCAGTTACCCGACAGGGATTAAGCATGGCTACACCTTC. The rearrangement joins TRBV6-6 to TRBJ1-2; 7 bases line up with TRBD1. This CDR3 contains 15 residues. Looked up from germline, CDR1 is MNHNY and CDR2 is SVGAGI (reference sequence). The trim removed 2 bases at V and 6 bases at J, leaving 9 bases unmatched.

The chain is built from TRBV6-4 and TRBJ2-1; no reliable D call. This CDR3 is 14 amino acids long. V shed 2 bases and J shed 6 bases, with 11 bases lying between them. From germline, CDR1 is MRHNA and CDR2 SNTAGT. The chain's CDR3 is CASSDLYPSNEQFF. The DNA for the CDR3 is TGTGCCAGCAGTGACCTTTACCCCTCCAATGAGCAGTTCTTC.

In regard to this clone: Other DNA sequences in this specimen translate into the identical CDR3. The chain joins TRBV19 to TRBJ1-1; the D is unclear. V shed 1 base and J shed 5 bases, with 8 bases lying between them. CDR1 and CDR2 from the germline V gene are LNHDA and SQIVND (reference sequence). The CDR3 is made up of 13 amino acids. CDR3 bases: TGTGCCAGTAGTATAGGGGTTTGGACTGAAGCTTTCTTT. As protein: CASSIGVWTEAFF.